The present entry profiles one T cell receptor beta chain with its context. No fewer than 7 million PBMCs went into each sample. The record originates from a study of blood T cells in healthy people across ages. Germline CDR1 is DFQATT and CDR2 is SNEGSKA (reference sequence). The CDR3 covers 15 residues. The trim removed 0 bases at V and 8 bases at J, leaving 12 bases unmatched. Next came a second PCR, run for about 6 to 12 cycles, which used a sample-barcoded 5' primer along with a J-beta primer mix. Each CDR3 protein is one row after TCRdb ran MiXCR on the 5' RACE reads. The data show roughly 930,000 distinct CDR3 sequences, roughly 48% seen once.

The rearrangement uses TRBV20-1 and TRBJ1-1; TRBD1 matches 7 bases. The sequence derives from a man in his thirties or forties in good health. The sequencing input was blood. CDR3 coding DNA: TGCAGTGCTAGAGATCGCCTCGGGACGGGACAGGAAGCTTTCTTT. As protein: CSARDRLGTGQEAFF.